One T cell receptor (beta chain) is described in this entry. The record originates from a study of T cell changes during pregnancy in multiple sclerosis. Sequenced by immunoSEQ multiplex PCR; TCRdb stores in-frame clones only, minus some. The table lists more than 65,000 clones, 85% to 95% of them singletons. This TCR came from a female donor with multiple sclerosis, enrolled in a pregnancy study. This material consisted of peripheral blood, taken in the first trimester of pregnancy.

CDR3: CASIGGKVGLAGSNEQFF. CDR3 nucleotide sequence: TGTGCCAGCATCGGGGGTAAGGTGGGACTAGCGGGATCGAATGAGCAGTTCTTC. V gene TRBV28 combines with J gene TRBJ2-1; 13 bases match TRBD2. After removal of 7 bases from V and 7 bases from J, the junction contained 16 bases not matched to a gene. Germline V CDR1 and CDR2: MDHEN, SYDVKM. The CDR3 is made up of 18 amino acids.